The entry that follows covers one TCR beta chain sequence. Its antigen is undetermined. The unexposed donors gave CD4+ T cells in about 2010-2019, prior to COVID-19. After less than 11 days of culture, CD4+ T cells were isolated. The assay was immunoSEQ multiplex PCR, and TCRdb's table has in-frame clones only and misses some. The table lists approximately 20,000 clones, about 80% of them singletons. This specimen belongs to a study of CD4 T cells in relation to SARS-CoV-2 and coronaviruses. J was trimmed by 4 bases and V by 5 bases; bases with no gene match: 10. This CDR3 is built from 15 residues. Looked up from germline, CDR1 is MDHEN and CDR2 is SYDVKM.

The gene calls are TRBV28 and TRBJ1-2, with 7 bases matching TRBD1. The TCR comes from a human donor in good health. Sequencing was carried out using CD4+ T cells from PBMCs, cultured in vitro. CDR3 coding DNA: TGTGCCAGCAGTCTAACCGGACAGGAATTCTATGGCTACACCTTC. Encoded protein: CASSLTGQEFYGYTF.